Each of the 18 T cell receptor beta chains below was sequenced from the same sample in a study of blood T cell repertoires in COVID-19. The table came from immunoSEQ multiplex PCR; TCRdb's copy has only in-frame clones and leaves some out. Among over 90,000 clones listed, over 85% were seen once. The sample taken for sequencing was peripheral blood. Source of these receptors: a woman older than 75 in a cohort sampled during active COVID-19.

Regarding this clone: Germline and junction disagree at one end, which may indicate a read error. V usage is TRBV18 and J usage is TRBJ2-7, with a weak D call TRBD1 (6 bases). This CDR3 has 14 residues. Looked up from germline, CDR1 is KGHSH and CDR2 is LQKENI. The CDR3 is CASSHPGERHEQCF. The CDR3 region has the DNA TGTGCCAGCTCACACCCAGGGGAACGCCACGAGCAGTGCTTC.

The CDR3 is CASSPGTGGVSETQYF. As DNA, the CDR3 is TGTGCCAGCAGCCCCGGGACAGGGGGCGTCTCGGAGACCCAGTACTTC. This chain joins TRBV11-2 and TRBJ2-5; 12 bases align to TRBD1. Germline values: CDR1 SGHAT, CDR2 FQNNGV. The length of the CDR3 is 16 residues. J was trimmed by 5 bases and V by 5 bases; bases with no gene match: 9.

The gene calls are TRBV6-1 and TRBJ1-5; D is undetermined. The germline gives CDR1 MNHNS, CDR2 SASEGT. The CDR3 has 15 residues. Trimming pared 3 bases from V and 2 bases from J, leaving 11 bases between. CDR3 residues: CASSDPDYGNQPQHF. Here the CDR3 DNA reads TGTGCCAGCAGTGACCCCGACTACGGCAATCAGCCCCAGCATTTT.

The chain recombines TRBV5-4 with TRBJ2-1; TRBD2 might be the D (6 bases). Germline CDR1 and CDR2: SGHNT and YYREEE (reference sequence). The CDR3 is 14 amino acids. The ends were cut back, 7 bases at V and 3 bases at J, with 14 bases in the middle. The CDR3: CASRRERSYNEQFF. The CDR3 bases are TGTGCCAGCCGACGGGAGCGAAGCTACAATGAGCAGTTCTTC.

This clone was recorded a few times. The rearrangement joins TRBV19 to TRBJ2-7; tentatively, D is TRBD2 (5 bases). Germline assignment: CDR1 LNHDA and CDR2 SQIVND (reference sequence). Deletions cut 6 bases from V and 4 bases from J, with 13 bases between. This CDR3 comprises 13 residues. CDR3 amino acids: CASRSRDVYEQYF. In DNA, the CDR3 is TGTGCCAGTAGGAGTCGGGATGTTTACGAGCAGTACTTC.

For the CDR3, the DNA is TGCGCCAGCAGTGATGACTGGACTAGCGGGAGGACCACAGATACGCAGTATTTT. Protein product: CASSDDWTSGRTTDTQYF. V and J are TRBV10-2 and TRBJ2-3; 14 bases line up with TRBD2. CDR1 and CDR2 from the germline V gene are WSHSY and SAAADI. V shed 3 bases and J 2 bases; nucleotides not matched to a gene: 7. The CDR3 runs to 18 residues.

The CDR3 nucleotides are TGTGCCAGCAGTGAACTAGCGAGCTACGAGCAGTACTTC. It specifies CASSELASYEQYF. The chain couples TRBV6-1 to TRBJ2-7, with a possible D match to TRBD2 (6 bases). Trimming removed 2 bases at V and 3 bases at J, with 8 bases between. Germline V CDR1 and CDR2: MNHNS, SASEGT. This CDR3 spans 13 amino acids.

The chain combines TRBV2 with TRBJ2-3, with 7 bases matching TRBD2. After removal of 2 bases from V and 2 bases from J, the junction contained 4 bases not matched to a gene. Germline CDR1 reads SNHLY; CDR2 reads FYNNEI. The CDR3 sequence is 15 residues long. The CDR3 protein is CASSEKRGDTDTQYF. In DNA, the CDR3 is TGTGCCAGCAGTGAAAAACGGGGGGACACAGATACGCAGTATTTT.

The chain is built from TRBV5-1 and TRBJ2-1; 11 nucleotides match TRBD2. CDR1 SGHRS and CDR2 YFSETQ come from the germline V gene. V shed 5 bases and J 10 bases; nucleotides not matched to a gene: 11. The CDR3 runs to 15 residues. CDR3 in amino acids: CASRTSGGLNGEQFF. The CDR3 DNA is TGCGCCAGCAGAACTAGCGGGGGCCTAAATGGCGAGCAGTTCTTC.

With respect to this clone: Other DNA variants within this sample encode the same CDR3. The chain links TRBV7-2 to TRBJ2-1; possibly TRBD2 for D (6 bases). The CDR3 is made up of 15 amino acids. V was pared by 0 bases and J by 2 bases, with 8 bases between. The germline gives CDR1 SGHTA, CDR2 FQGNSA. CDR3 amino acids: CASSLAGGPYNEQFF. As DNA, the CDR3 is TGTGCCAGCAGCTTAGCGGGAGGCCCCTACAATGAGCAGTTCTTC.

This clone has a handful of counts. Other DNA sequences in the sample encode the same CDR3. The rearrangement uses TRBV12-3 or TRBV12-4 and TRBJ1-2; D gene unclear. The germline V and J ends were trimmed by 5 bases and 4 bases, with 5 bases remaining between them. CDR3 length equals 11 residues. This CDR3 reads CASSLSYGYTF. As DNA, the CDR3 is TGTGCCAGCAGTCTTAGCTATGGCTACACCTTC.

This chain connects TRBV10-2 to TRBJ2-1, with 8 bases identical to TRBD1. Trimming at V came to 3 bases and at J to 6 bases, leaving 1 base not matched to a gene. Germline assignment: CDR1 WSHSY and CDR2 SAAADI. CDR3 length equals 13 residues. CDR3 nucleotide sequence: TGCGCCAGCAGTGAACAGGGGGGCAATGAGCAGTTCTTC. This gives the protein CASSEQGGNEQFF.

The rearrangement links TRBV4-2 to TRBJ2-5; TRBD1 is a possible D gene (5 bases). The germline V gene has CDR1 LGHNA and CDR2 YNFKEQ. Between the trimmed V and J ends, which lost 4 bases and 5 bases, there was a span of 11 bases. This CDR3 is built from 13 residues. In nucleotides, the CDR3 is TGTGCCAGCAGCCCGGCAGGGTTGGAGACCCAGTACTTC. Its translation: CASSPAGLETQYF.

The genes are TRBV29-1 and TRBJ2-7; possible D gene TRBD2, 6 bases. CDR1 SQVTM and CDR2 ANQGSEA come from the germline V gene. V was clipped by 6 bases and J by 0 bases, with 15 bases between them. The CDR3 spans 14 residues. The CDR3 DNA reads TGCAGCGTCGCCTATATTAGCGGCTCCTACGAGCAGTACTTC. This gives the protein CSVAYISGSYEQYF.

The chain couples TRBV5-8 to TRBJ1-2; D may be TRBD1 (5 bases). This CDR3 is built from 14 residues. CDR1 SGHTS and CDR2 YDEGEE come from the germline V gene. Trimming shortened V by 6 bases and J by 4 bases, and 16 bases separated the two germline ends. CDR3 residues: CASTAGWSGYGYTF. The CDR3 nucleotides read TGTGCCAGCACCGCAGGGTGGAGTGGCTATGGCTACACCTTC.

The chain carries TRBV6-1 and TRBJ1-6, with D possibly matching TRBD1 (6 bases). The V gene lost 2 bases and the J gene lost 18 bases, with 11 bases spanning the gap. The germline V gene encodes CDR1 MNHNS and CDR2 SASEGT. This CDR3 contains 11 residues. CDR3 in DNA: TGTGCCAGCAGTGAACAACAGGGTCACCACTTT. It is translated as CASSEQQGHHF.

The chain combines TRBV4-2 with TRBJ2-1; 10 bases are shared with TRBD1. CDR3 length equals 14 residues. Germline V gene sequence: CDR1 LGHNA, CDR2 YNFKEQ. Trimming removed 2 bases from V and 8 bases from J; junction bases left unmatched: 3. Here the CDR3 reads CASSQSGTGDEQFF. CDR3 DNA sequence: TGTGCCAGCAGCCAATCCGGGACAGGGGATGAGCAGTTCTTC.

The DNA of the CDR3 is TGTGCCAGTAGTCAGGCAGCTTACTATGGCTACACCTTC. Protein product: CASSQAAYYGYTF. This chain connects TRBV19 to TRBJ1-2; D is unresolved. Trimming removed 5 bases from V and 3 bases from J, with 10 bases in between. CDR1 is LNHDA, CDR2 SQIVND, per germline (reference sequence). The CDR3 spans 13 residues.